Below are 27 T cell receptor beta chains sequenced from a single sample in a study of cytomegalovirus exposure and HLA in healthy donors. PCR used 60 Vbeta primers and 13 Jbeta primers. Data came from immunoSEQ multiplex PCR; TCRdb stores just in-frame clones and leaves some out. This table holds about 140,000 clones, approximately 80% found once. Sequencing input: PBMCs. These receptor sequences come from a middle-aged man in good health and CMV-seronegative.

The genes are TRBV5-4 and TRBJ2-1; the D is unclear. Germline lookup yields CDR1 SGHNT and CDR2 YYREEE (reference sequence). CDR3 size: 13 residues. Trimming shortened V by 4 bases and J by 3 bases, and 8 bases separated the two germline ends. CDR3 in DNA: TGTGCCAGCAGCGTCTCGTACTACAATGAGCAGTTCTTC. It translates to CASSVSYYNEQFF.

This clone showed up just once. V and J are TRBV27 and TRBJ2-5; 10 bases are a match to TRBD2. V shed 7 bases, J shed 5 bases, and the junction held 19 bases outside the gene matches. The germline gives CDR1 MNHEY, CDR2 SMNVEV (reference sequence). CDR3 length equals 18 residues. DNA of the CDR3: TGTGCCAGCACGGCAGGGGCTAGCGGGAGAGCTACCGGGGAGACCCAGTACTTC. It translates to CASTAGASGRATGETQYF.

The J gene is TRBJ2-7, the V gene TRBV11-3; 9 bases are a match to TRBD1. Germline trimming cut 6 bases from V and 6 bases from J; bases unmatched to any gene: 9. Germline V lookup: CDR1 SGHNT, CDR2 YENEEA. The CDR3 loop spans 14 amino acids. The CDR3, as DNA: TGTGCCAGCAGTCAGGGACAGGGTCTGGGCGAGCAGTACTTC. It encodes CASSQGQGLGEQYF. The full variable domain, its missing parts supplied by reference TRBV11-3 and TRBJ2-7, is EAGVVQSPRYKIIEKKQPVAFWCNPISGHNTLYWYLQNLGQGPELLIRYENEEAVDDSQLPKDRFSAERLKGVDSTLKIQPAELGDSAVYLCASSQGQGLGEQYFGPGTRLTVT.

The chain links TRBV28 to TRBJ2-3, with TRBD2 identical over 9 bases. The CDR3 extends over 16 amino acids. The V and J ends lost 6 bases and 1 base, in that order; junction bases with no gene match: 8. Germline CDR1 is MDHEN and CDR2 is SYDVKM. DNA of the CDR3: TGTGCCAGCAGGGCCCTAGCGGGAAGAGGCACAGATACGCAGTATTTT. This codes for CASRALAGRGTDTQYF.

This clone came up a few times. The same CDR3 also results from other DNA sequences found in this sample. This chain joins TRBV5-4 and TRBJ2-7; 7 bases line up with TRBD1. Germline V lookup: CDR1 SGHNT, CDR2 YYREEE (reference sequence). The CDR3 totals 13 residues. J gave up 3 bases and V 4 bases, and 4 bases lay outside the gene matches. CDR3 loop: CASSARDSYEQYF. The CDR3 DNA is TGTGCCAGCAGCGCAAGGGACAGCTACGAGCAGTACTTC.

This sequence joins TRBV27 and TRBJ1-6; weak D call: TRBD1 (5 bases). Trimming removed 2 bases from V and 7 bases from J, with 6 bases in between. The germline V gene encodes CDR1 MNHEY and CDR2 SMNVEV (reference sequence). This CDR3 has 13 residues. CDR3 in DNA: TGTGCCAGCAGTTTAGGGGCGAATTCACCCCTCCACTTT. This gives the protein CASSLGANSPLHF.

V gene TRBV6-1 combines with J gene TRBJ2-5; 9 bases fit TRBD2. The J call is in doubt because the DNA end fits TRBJ2-7 better. This CDR3 region has 20 residues. CDR1 and CDR2 (germline): MNHNS, SASEGT. The CDR3 protein is CASSAGAHDFSGGNAYEQYF. Written as DNA, the CDR3 is TGTGCCAGCAGTGCAGGCGCCCACGACTTTAGCGGGGGAAACGCCTACGAGCAGTACTTC.

A remark on this clone: One junction end does not reproduce the germline sequence, and a read error may be involved. V and J are TRBV25-1 and TRBJ2-3; D might be TRBD1 (5 bases). Germline values: CDR1 MGHDK, CDR2 SYGVNS. This CDR3 has 13 residues. CDR3 bases: TGTGCCAGCAGGGCAGATCAAACAGGTACGCAGTATTTT. Amino acid sequence: CASRADQTGTQYF.

The chain has TRBV5-6 and TRBJ2-5; 9 nucleotides match TRBD2. After removal of 0 bases from V and 5 bases from J, the junction contained 11 bases not matched to a gene. The CDR3 consists of 17 residues. In germline, CDR1 is SGHDT, CDR2 YYEEEE. The CDR3 DNA sequence: TGTGCCAGCAGCTTGGCCGTAGCGGGAGACCTAAGGGAGACCCAGTACTTC. It translates to CASSLAVAGDLRETQYF.

Written as DNA, the CDR3 is TGTGCCACCGTTGGAGCTAGCGGGGGAACAGATACGCAGTATTTT. It yields the protein CATVGASGGTDTQYF. The chain employs TRBV10-3 and TRBJ2-3, with TRBD2 matching over 10 bases. Per the germline V gene, CDR1 is ENHRY and CDR2 is SYGVKD. V gave up 10 bases and J gave up 3 bases; unmatched junction bases: 10. CDR3 length: 15 residues.

V is TRBV7-9 and J is TRBJ2-1, with D possibly TRBD1 on 6 matching bases. The CDR3 totals 15 residues. The V end was cut by 5 bases, the J end by 4 bases, with 15 bases between. Germline loops: CDR1 SEHNR, CDR2 FQNEAQ (reference sequence). As DNA, the CDR3 is TGTGCCAGCAGCGCGGACAGAGGGGAATACAATGAGCAGTTCTTC. Encoded protein: CASSADRGEYNEQFF.

V is TRBV6-5 and J is TRBJ1-5; tentatively, D is TRBD1 (5 bases). CDR3 length: 12 amino acids. Germline V gene lookup returns CDR1 MNHEY and CDR2 SVGAGI. V was pared by 5 bases and J by 7 bases, with 9 bases between. The CDR3 protein is CASSRGEQPQHF. CDR3 bases: TGTGCCAGCAGTCGGGGGGAACAGCCCCAGCATTTT.

The chain combines TRBV4-3 with TRBJ2-7, with TRBD1 as a possible D gene (5 bases). The CDR3 consists of 15 residues. Trimming removed 1 base from V and 4 bases from J, with 14 bases in between. The germline CDR1 and CDR2 sequences are LGHNA and YSLEER. The CDR3 nucleotides read TGCGCCAGCAGCCAAGTCGTCCAGGGCCTATACGAGCAGTACTTC. Translating it yields CASSQVVQGLYEQYF.

This chain joins TRBV5-5 and TRBJ2-7; no definite D call. The CDR3 totals 15 residues. CDR1 is SGHKS and CDR2 is YYEKEE in the germline V gene (reference sequence). Trimming took off 2 bases at V and 1 base at J, with 13 bases between the two ends. The CDR3 loop is CASSFGRQASYEQYF. The CDR3 nucleotides are TGTGCCAGCAGCTTCGGTAGGCAGGCTTCCTACGAGCAGTACTTC.

The chain is built from TRBV9 and TRBJ2-7; tentatively, D is TRBD2 (5 bases). Trimming removed 0 bases from V and 2 bases from J, with 12 bases in between. Germline assignment: CDR1 SGDLS and CDR2 YYNGEE. The CDR3 extends over 15 amino acids. This chain's CDR3 is CASSVEGDPAYEQYF. The CDR3 coding sequence is TGTGCCAGCAGCGTAGAGGGAGATCCGGCCTACGAGCAGTACTTC.

The chain combines TRBV6-6 with TRBJ2-1; 7 bases align to TRBD1. The CDR3 loop spans 12 amino acids. V lost 6 bases and J lost 8; bases outside the gene matches: 4. Germline CDR1 MNHNY, CDR2 SVGAGI (reference sequence). The CDR3 spells CASSPQGDEQFF. The CDR3 DNA sequence: TGTGCCAGCAGCCCGCAGGGGGATGAGCAGTTCTTC.

V and J are TRBV19 and TRBJ1-6, with 7 positions matching TRBD1. Germline-derived CDR1 and CDR2 are LNHDA and SQIVND (reference sequence). The CDR3 loop spans 14 amino acids. J gave up 7 bases and V 6 bases, and 6 bases lay outside the gene matches. Here the CDR3 reads CASSLTGINSPLHF. The CDR3 DNA reads TGTGCCAGTAGCTTGACAGGGATAAATTCACCCCTCCACTTT.

The chain links TRBV7-9 to TRBJ2-5, with D maybe TRBD2 (5 bases). Germline values: CDR1 SEHNR, CDR2 FQNEAQ (reference sequence). The CDR3 totals 12 residues. V dropped 10 bases and J dropped 3 bases, with 12 bases sitting between them. DNA of the CDR3: TGTGCCACCGGGGAAGTCGAAGAGACCCAGTACTTC. Amino acids: CATGEVEETQYF.

The genes are TRBV4-2 and TRBJ1-6; D is unclear. The CDR3 has 14 amino acids. Per germline, CDR1 LGHNA and CDR2 YNFKEQ. Trimming left V 0 bases short and J 10 bases short, with 10 bases between. The CDR3 DNA reads as TGTGCCAGCAGCCAAGATTACAGAGCCTCACCCCTCCACTTT. It specifies CASSQDYRASPLHF.

This clone appeared a few times. The V gene is TRBV27, the J gene TRBJ1-2; D unresolved. This CDR3 is built from 17 residues. Trimming cost V 2 bases and J 1 base, with 17 bases left between them. Germline V gives CDR1 MNHEY, CDR2 SMNVEV (reference sequence). CDR3 region: CASSLEGKRALNYGYTF. The CDR3 DNA sequence: TGTGCCAGCAGTTTAGAGGGAAAAAGGGCCCTTAACTATGGCTACACCTTC.

The chain joins TRBV15 to TRBJ2-3; TRBD1 might be the D (6 bases). CDR3 length: 15 residues. The V end was cut by 5 bases, the J end by 0 bases, with 12 bases between. Looked up from germline, CDR1 is LNHNV and CDR2 is YYDKDF (reference sequence). The CDR3, as DNA: TGTGCCACCAGCTCCCGACAGGCTAGCACAGATACGCAGTATTTT. This codes for CATSSRQASTDTQYF.

The chain employs TRBV5-1 and TRBJ2-7; D might be TRBD1 (5 bases). Germline V gene sequence: CDR1 SGHRS, CDR2 YFSETQ. There are 13 residues in the CDR3. Trimming removed 4 bases at V and 5 bases at J, with 13 bases between. As DNA, the CDR3 is TGCGCCAGCAGCGTCGGACAAGGCCACGAGCAGTACTTC. It codes for CASSVGQGHEQYF.

CDR3 region: CASSVYPGGETQYF. The CDR3 DNA reads as TGTGCCAGCAGCGTCTACCCGGGGGGGGAGACCCAGTACTTC. The V call is TRBV9, the J call TRBJ2-5; TRBD2 matches 8 bases. Trimming took 2 bases from V and 5 from J; bases not matched to a gene: 5. The germline V gene encodes CDR1 SGDLS and CDR2 YYNGEE. CDR3 length: 14 residues.

V is TRBV19 and J is TRBJ2-1, with TRBD2 identical over 7 bases. In germline, CDR1 is LNHDA, CDR2 SQIVND (reference sequence). The CDR3 is 11 amino acids. Trimming removed 10 bases from V and 5 bases from J; junction bases left unmatched: 2. The CDR3: CATGLDNEQFF. The CDR3 region has the DNA TGTGCCACCGGACTAGACAATGAGCAGTTCTTC.

V usage is TRBV4-1 and J usage is TRBJ2-7, with TRBD1 matching over 11 bases. Trimming at V came to 5 bases and at J to 7 bases, leaving 4 bases not matched to a gene. The CDR3 loop spans 13 amino acids. CDR1 MGHRA and CDR2 YSYEKL come from the germline V gene. The CDR3 sequence is CASSGQGAIEQYF. CDR3 coding DNA: TGCGCCAGCAGCGGACAGGGGGCTATAGAGCAGTACTTC.

This clone has only one observation. Here the CDR3 DNA reads TGTGCCAGCAGCTCTGACTCCTTCCAGGGGAATGAGCAGTTCTTC. Translation: CASSSDSFQGNEQFF. This rearrangement joins TRBV7-9 to TRBJ2-1, with D maybe TRBD1 (6 bases). With 4 bases removed from V and 7 bases from J, the gap between germline ends came to 17 bases. The CDR3 runs 15 residues. CDR1 is SEHNR and CDR2 is FQNEAQ in the germline V gene (reference sequence). The full variable domain, rest sourced from reference TRBV7-9 and TRBJ2-1, is DTGVSQNPRHKITKRGQNVTFRCDPISEHNRLYWYRQTLGQGPEFLTYFQNEAQLEKSRLLSDRFSAERPKGSFSTLEIQRTEQGDSAMYLCASSSDSFQGNEQFFGPGTRLTVL.

This clone came up once. The gene calls are TRBV2 and TRBJ2-3, with 7 positions matching TRBD2. V was pared by 5 bases and J by 6 bases, with 11 bases of the junction left unmatched. This CDR3 is 15 amino acids long. Germline values: CDR1 SNHLY, CDR2 FYNNEI. The CDR3 spells CASSLLAGVGDTQYF. The CDR3 region has the DNA TGTGCCAGCAGTCTATTGGCGGGAGTTGGGGATACGCAGTATTTT.